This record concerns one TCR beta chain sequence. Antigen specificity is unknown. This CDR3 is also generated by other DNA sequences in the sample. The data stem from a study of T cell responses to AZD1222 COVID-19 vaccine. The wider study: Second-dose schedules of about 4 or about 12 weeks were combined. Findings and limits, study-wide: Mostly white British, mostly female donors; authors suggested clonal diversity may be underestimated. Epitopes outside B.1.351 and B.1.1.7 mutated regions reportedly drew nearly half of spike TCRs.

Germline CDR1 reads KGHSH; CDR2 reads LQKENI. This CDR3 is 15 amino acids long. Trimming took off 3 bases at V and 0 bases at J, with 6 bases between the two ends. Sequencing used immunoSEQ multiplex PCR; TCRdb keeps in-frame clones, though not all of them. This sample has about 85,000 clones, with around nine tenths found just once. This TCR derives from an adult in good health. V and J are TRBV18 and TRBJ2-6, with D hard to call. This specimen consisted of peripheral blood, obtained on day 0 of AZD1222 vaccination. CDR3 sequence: CASSPPRSGANVLTF. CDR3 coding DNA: TGTGCCAGCTCACCGCCCCGCTCTGGGGCCAACGTCCTGACTTTC.